Each of the 4 T cell receptor beta chains below was sequenced from the same sample in a study of T cells after yellow fever vaccination. TCRdb reprocessed the 5' RACE reads with MiXCR, giving one entry per CDR3 protein. Of 200,000 or so distinct CDR3 sequences listed, 6% to 8% are singletons. The sample was CD4+ T cells sorted from PBMCs, taken on the day of the yellow fever booster vaccination. These TCRs come from a man under 40 who received the YFV17D yellow fever vaccine.

The rearrangement uses TRBV14 and TRBJ1-3, with 7 bases aligning to TRBD1. This CDR3 is built from 14 residues. CDR1 and CDR2 (germline): SGHDN, FVKESK. V was clipped by 4 bases and J by 5 bases; unmatched bases: 5. DNA of the CDR3: TGTGCCAGCAGCCCACAGGGACAGAGAAACACCATATATTTT. It translates to CASSPQGQRNTIYF.

This clonotype has ten or more counts. The rearrangement links TRBV7-2 to TRBJ1-1, with D uncertain. Trimming pared 3 bases from V and 1 base from J, leaving 3 bases between. This CDR3 has 12 amino acids. The germline V gene encodes CDR1 SGHTA and CDR2 FQGNSA. CDR3 sequence (DNA): TGTGCCAGCAGCTTCAAGAACACTGAAGCTTTCTTT. This sequence encodes CASSFKNTEAFF.

This clonotype has only a few counts. V is TRBV7-2 and J is TRBJ2-5; D unclear. Germline CDR1 is SGHTA and CDR2 is FQGNSA. The V gene lost 3 bases and the J gene lost 1 base, with 6 bases spanning the gap. CDR3 length equals 13 residues. CDR3 DNA: TGTGCCAGCAGCTTGACTTTCCAAGAGACCCAGTACTTC. Residues: CASSLTFQETQYF.

The chain links TRBV4-3 to TRBJ1-5; D is uncertain. Germline lookup yields CDR1 LGHNA and CDR2 YSLEER. CDR3 length equals 13 residues. Deletions cut 2 bases from V and 4 bases from J, with 6 bases between. For the CDR3, the DNA is TGCGCCAGCAGCCAAAGAAGGAATCAGCCCCAGCATTTT. Amino acid sequence: CASSQRRNQPQHF.